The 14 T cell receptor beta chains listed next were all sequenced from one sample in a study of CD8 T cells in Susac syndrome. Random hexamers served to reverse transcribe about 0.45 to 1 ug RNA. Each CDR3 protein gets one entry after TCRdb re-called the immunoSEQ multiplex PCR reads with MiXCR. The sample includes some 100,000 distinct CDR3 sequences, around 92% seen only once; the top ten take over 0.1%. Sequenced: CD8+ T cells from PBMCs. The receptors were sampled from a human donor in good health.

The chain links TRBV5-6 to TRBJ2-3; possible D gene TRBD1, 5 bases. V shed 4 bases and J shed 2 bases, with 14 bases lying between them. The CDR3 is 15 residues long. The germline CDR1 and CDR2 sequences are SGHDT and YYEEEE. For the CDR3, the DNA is TGTGCCAGCAGCCAAGGGGCAGGAACCACAGATACGCAGTATTTT. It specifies CASSQGAGTTDTQYF.

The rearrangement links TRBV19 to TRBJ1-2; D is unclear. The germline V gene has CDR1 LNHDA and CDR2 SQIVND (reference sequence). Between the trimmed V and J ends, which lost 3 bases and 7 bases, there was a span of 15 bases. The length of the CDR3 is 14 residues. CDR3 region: CASSIWARNAGYTF. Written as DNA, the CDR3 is TGTGCCAGTAGTATCTGGGCTCGGAATGCTGGCTACACCTTC.

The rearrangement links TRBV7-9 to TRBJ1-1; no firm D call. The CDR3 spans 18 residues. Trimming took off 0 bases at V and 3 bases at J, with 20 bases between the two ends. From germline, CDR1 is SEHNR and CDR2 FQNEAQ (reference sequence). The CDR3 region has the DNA TGTGCCAGCAGCTTAGCGGAGTATTCAAGGGTGGTCGACACTGAAGCTTTCTTT. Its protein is CASSLAEYSRVVDTEAFF. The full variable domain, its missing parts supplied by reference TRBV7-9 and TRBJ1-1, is DTGVSQNPRHKITKRGQNVTFRCDPISEHNRLYWYRQTLGQGPEFLTYFQNEAQLEKSRLLSDRFSAERPKGSFSTLEIQRTEQGDSAMYLCASSLAEYSRVVDTEAFFGQGTRLTVV.

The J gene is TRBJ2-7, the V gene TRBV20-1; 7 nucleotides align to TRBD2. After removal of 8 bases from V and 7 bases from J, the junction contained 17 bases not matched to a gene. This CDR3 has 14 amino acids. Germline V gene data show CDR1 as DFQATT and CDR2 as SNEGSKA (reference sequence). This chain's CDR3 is CSPDTGTTRGEQYF. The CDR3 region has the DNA TGCAGTCCTGACACCGGGACTACTCGGGGAGAGCAGTACTTC.

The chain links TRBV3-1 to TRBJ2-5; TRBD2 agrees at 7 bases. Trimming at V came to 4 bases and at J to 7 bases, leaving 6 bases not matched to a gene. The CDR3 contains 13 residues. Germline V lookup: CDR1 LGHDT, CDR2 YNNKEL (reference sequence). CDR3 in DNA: TGTGCCAGCAGCCGCGGGTCGGGGGGGACCCAGTACTTC. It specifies CASSRGSGGTQYF.

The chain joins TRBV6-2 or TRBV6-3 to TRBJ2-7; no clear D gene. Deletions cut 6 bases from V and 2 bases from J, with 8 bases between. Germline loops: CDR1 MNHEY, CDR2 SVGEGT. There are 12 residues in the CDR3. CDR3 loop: CASSFPPYEQYF. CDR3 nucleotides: TGTGCCAGCAGCTTCCCACCCTACGAGCAGTACTTC.

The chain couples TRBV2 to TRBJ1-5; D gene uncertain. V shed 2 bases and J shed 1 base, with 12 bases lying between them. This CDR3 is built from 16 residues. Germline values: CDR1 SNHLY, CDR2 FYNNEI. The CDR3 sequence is CASSELRPRSNQPQHF. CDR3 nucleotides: TGTGCCAGCAGTGAACTTCGCCCACGGAGCAATCAGCCCCAGCATTTT.

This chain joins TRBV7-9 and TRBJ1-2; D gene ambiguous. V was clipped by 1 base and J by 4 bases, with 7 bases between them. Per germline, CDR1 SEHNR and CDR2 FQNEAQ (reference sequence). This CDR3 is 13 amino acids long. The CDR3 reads CASSLDLPYGYTF. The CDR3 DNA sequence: TGTGCCAGCAGCTTAGATTTGCCCTATGGCTACACCTTC. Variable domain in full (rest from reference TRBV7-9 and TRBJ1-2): DTGVSQNPRHKITKRGQNVTFRCDPISEHNRLYWYRQTLGQGPEFLTYFQNEAQLEKSRLLSDRFSAERPKGSFSTLEIQRTEQGDSAMYLCASSLDLPYGYTFGSGTRLTVV.

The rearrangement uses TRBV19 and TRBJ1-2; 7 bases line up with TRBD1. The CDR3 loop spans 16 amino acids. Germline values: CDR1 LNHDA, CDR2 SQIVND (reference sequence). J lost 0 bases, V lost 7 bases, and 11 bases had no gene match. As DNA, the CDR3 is TGTGCCAGTACCGAGGGGGCGATTCGAGCTAACTATGGCTACACCTTC. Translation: CASTEGAIRANYGYTF.

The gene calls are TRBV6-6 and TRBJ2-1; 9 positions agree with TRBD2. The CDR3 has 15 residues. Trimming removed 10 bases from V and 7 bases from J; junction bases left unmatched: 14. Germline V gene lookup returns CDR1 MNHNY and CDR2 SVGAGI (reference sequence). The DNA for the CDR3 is TGTGCCACGATTAACAGACTAGCGGCCGGGAATGAGCAGTTCTTC. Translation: CATINRLAAGNEQFF.

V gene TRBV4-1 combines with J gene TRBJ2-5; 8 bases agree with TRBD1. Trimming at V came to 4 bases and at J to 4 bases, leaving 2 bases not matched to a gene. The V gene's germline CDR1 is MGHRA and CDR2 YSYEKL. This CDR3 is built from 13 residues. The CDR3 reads CASSPTGVETQYF. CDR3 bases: TGCGCCAGCAGCCCGACAGGGGTAGAGACCCAGTACTTC.

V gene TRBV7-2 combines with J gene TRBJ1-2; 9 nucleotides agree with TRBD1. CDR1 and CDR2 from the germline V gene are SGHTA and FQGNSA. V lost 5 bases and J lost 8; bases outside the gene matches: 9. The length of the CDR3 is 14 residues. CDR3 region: CASSPPGQGWGYTF. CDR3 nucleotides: TGTGCCAGCAGCCCACCGGGACAGGGCTGGGGCTACACCTTC.

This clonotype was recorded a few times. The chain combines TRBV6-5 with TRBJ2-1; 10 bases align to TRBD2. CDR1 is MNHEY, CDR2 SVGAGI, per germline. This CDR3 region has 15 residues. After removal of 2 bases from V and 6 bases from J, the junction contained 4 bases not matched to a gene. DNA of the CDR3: TGTGCCAGCAGTTACGGCGGACTAGCGGTCAATGAGCAGTTCTTC. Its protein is CASSYGGLAVNEQFF.

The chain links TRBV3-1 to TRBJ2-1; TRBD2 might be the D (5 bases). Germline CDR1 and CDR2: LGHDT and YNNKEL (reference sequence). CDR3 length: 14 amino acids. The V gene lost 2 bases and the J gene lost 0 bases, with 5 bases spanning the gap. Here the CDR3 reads CASSQLASYNEQFF. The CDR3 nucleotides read TGTGCCAGCAGCCAACTAGCCTCCTACAATGAGCAGTTCTTC.